The 20 T cell receptor beta chains presented below share a single source sample, sequenced in a study of blood T cell repertoires in COVID-19. Sequencing used immunoSEQ multiplex PCR; TCRdb keeps in-frame clones, though not all of them. The sample gives around 16,000 clones, about 88% of which show up once; less than 65% is in the top ten. Sequences were obtained from peripheral blood. These receptors originate from a man aged 60 to 75 with acute or convalescent COVID-19.

The chain combines TRBV14 with TRBJ1-1; D possibly corresponds to TRBD1 (5 bases). The germline CDR1 and CDR2 sequences are SGHDN and FVKESK. The CDR3 contains 13 residues. V lost 8 bases and J lost 0, with 10 bases in between. The CDR3 bases are TGTGCCAGCGGGGGACTGATGAACACTGAAGCTTTCTTT. This codes for CASGGLMNTEAFF.

The chain carries TRBV14 and TRBJ2-5, with D unclear. V was pared by 1 base and J by 5 bases, with 5 bases between. Germline lookup yields CDR1 SGHDN and CDR2 FVKESK. CDR3 length: 12 residues. CDR3 DNA: TGTGCCAGCAGCCAAGTTCCGGAGACCCAGTACTTC. This codes for CASSQVPETQYF.

The rearrangement joins TRBV11-1 to TRBJ2-3; tentatively, D is TRBD1 (6 bases). V was pared by 3 bases and J by 1 base, with 11 bases between. The CDR3 covers 15 residues. CDR1 and CDR2 (germline): SGHAT, FQDESV (reference sequence). The CDR3 spells CASSFLTGRTDTQYF. CDR3 sequence (DNA): TGTGCCAGCAGCTTTCTGACAGGCCGCACAGATACGCAGTATTTT.

This clone is medium-sized. The rearrangement uses TRBV7-9 and TRBJ2-7; 13 nucleotides match TRBD2. With 5 bases clipped from V and 5 bases from J, the junction kept 9 bases outside the gene matches. This CDR3 is 16 amino acids long. Germline-derived CDR1 and CDR2 are SEHNR and FQNEAQ (reference sequence). CDR3 loop: CASSGTRLAGGHEQYF. As DNA, the CDR3 is TGTGCCAGCAGCGGAACCCGACTAGCGGGGGGTCACGAGCAGTACTTC.

The genes are TRBV6-5 and TRBJ1-1, with 8 bases fitting TRBD1. V lost 5 bases, J lost 1 base, and 3 bases stayed unmatched. Germline V gives CDR1 MNHEY, CDR2 SVGAGI. CDR3 size: 14 residues. As DNA, the CDR3 is TGTGCCAGCAGTAAGGGACAGGAGAACACTGAAGCTTTCTTT. It specifies CASSKGQENTEAFF.

This clone was seen only a few times. This chain connects TRBV29-1 to TRBJ1-5, with 8 bases matching TRBD1. The ends lost 6 bases at V and 0 bases at J; junction bases unmatched: 4. CDR3 length: 14 residues. Per germline, CDR1 SQVTM and CDR2 ANQGSEA. The CDR3 DNA reads as TGCAGCGTCACGACAGGGGATAGCAATCAGCCCCAGCATTTT. As protein: CSVTTGDSNQPQHF.

V usage is TRBV7-9 and J usage is TRBJ2-7; 10 nucleotides match TRBD2. This CDR3 spans 14 amino acids. V trimming: 5 bases; J trimming: 1 base; junction bases outside the gene matches: 2. Germline V lookup: CDR1 SEHNR, CDR2 FQNEAQ (reference sequence). CDR3 coding DNA: TGTGCCAGCAGCCAGCGGGAGGGATCCTACGAGCAGTACTTC. Its protein is CASSQREGSYEQYF.

This rearrangement joins TRBV7-2 to TRBJ1-5; the D gene is possibly TRBD1 (5 bases). The CDR3 runs to 17 residues. V lost 3 bases to trimming and J lost 0 bases, with 15 bases between them. Germline-derived CDR1 and CDR2 are SGHTA and FQGNSA. The DNA for the CDR3 is TGTGCCAGCAGCTTGTATTCGGCAGGGAATAGCAATCAGCCCCAGCATTTT. As protein: CASSLYSAGNSNQPQHF.

CDR3 sequence: CASSGGGLAGGLEQFF. As DNA, the CDR3 is TGTGCCAGCAGCGGAGGAGGGCTAGCGGGGGGACTTGAGCAGTTCTTC. The V gene is TRBV7-2, the J gene TRBJ2-1; 11 bases line up with TRBD2. V lost 5 bases, J lost 9 bases, and 12 bases stayed unmatched. The CDR3 contains 16 residues. Germline V gene sequence: CDR1 SGHTA, CDR2 FQGNSA.

The V gene is TRBV12-5, the J gene TRBJ2-2, with TRBD2 as a possible D gene (5 bases). The germline gives CDR1 LGHNT, CDR2 FRNRAP. Trimming removed 1 base from V and 8 bases from J, with 14 bases in between. The CDR3 runs to 15 residues. Here the CDR3 reads CASGLGGRGKGELFF. The DNA for the CDR3 is TGTGCTAGTGGTTTGGGTGGACGGGGAAAAGGGGAGCTGTTTTTT.

The V and J genes are TRBV11-2 and TRBJ2-1, with 7 bases fitting TRBD1. Per the germline V gene, CDR1 is SGHAT and CDR2 is FQNNGV. CDR3 length: 14 amino acids. V dropped 5 bases and J dropped 8; count of bases not matched to a gene: 9. CDR3 nucleotide sequence: TGTGCCAGCAGCCCCGACAGGGTTGGCGATGAGCAGTTCTTC. Protein sequence: CASSPDRVGDEQFF.

The gene calls are TRBV2 and TRBJ1-5; TRBD1 might be the D (6 bases). The CDR3 is made up of 13 amino acids. Trimming shortened V by 6 bases and J by 5 bases, and 11 bases separated the two germline ends. Germline CDR1 reads SNHLY; CDR2 reads FYNNEI. The CDR3 sequence: CASSRDTDQPQHF. The CDR3 DNA reads TGTGCCAGCAGCAGGGACACCGATCAGCCCCAGCATTTT.

The chain recombines TRBV28 with TRBJ1-1; possible D gene TRBD1, 6 bases. The V gene's germline CDR1 is MDHEN and CDR2 SYDVKM. This CDR3 spans 15 amino acids. The V end lost 1 base, the J end lost 5 bases, and 14 bases lay between the germline ends. This CDR3 is CASSLSVRGRTEAFF. The CDR3 nucleotides read TGTGCCAGCAGTTTATCGGTCAGGGGAAGGACTGAAGCTTTCTTT.

The chain carries TRBV7-9 and TRBJ1-2, with TRBD1 as a possible D gene (6 bases). Germline lookup yields CDR1 SEHNR and CDR2 FQNEAQ (reference sequence). The CDR3 runs to 14 residues. The V end lost 1 base, the J end lost 4 bases, and 10 bases lay between the germline ends. CDR3 sequence reads: CASSLETGLYGYTF. The CDR3 bases are TGTGCCAGCAGCTTAGAAACAGGGCTCTATGGCTACACCTTC.

This chain uses TRBV27 with TRBJ1-1; tentative D call: TRBD1 (5 bases). The germline V and J ends were trimmed by 6 bases and 5 bases, with 19 bases remaining between them. Germline assignment: CDR1 MNHEY and CDR2 SMNVEV (reference sequence). This CDR3 comprises 15 residues. For the CDR3, the DNA is TGTGCCAGCAGCTGGCAAATGGGGCGGAAGACTGAAGCTTTCTTT. Its translation is CASSWQMGRKTEAFF.

The chain is built from TRBV19 and TRBJ2-4; 12 nucleotides agree with TRBD1. The CDR3 is 18 residues long. The ends lost 5 bases at V and 6 bases at J; junction bases unmatched: 14. Germline V gives CDR1 LNHDA, CDR2 SQIVND (reference sequence). The CDR3 DNA follows: TGTGCCAGTAGTTTGACGGGACAGGGGGCCCCAGGTGGAAACATTCAGTACTTC. It specifies CASSLTGQGAPGGNIQYF.

This clone was counted between two and nine times. CDR3 DNA: TGTGCCACCAGCAGAGGACAGCAAGAGACCCAGTACTTC. Translation: CATSRGQQETQYF. This sequence joins TRBV15 and TRBJ2-5; tentative D call: TRBD1 (5 bases). V gave up 1 base and J gave up 2 bases, with 5 bases separating them. This CDR3 spans 13 amino acids. Germline V lookup: CDR1 LNHNV, CDR2 YYDKDF (reference sequence).

The chain employs TRBV6-2 or TRBV6-3 and TRBJ2-7; 9 bases match TRBD2. Trimming cost V 1 base and J 3 bases; bases outside gene matches: 7. There are 16 residues in the CDR3. CDR1 is MNHEY and CDR2 is SVGEGT in the germline V gene. The CDR3 loop is CASSYFGLAGNYEQYF. The CDR3 coding sequence is TGTGCCAGCAGTTACTTCGGCCTAGCGGGGAACTACGAGCAGTACTTC.

V and J are TRBV24-1 and TRBJ1-3, with 10 bases identical to TRBD1. The trim removed 2 bases at V and 0 bases at J, leaving 6 bases unmatched. Germline lookup yields CDR1 KGHDR and CDR2 SFDVKD. The CDR3 totals 18 residues. CDR3 DNA sequence: TGTGCCACCAGTGATTCCGGGGACAGGGGTCGCTCTGGAAACACCATATATTTT. Residues: CATSDSGDRGRSGNTIYF.

The CDR3 here is CASSTGTGSGGETQYF. The CDR3 DNA is TGTGCCAGCAGCACCGGGACAGGGTCAGGAGGGGAGACCCAGTACTTC. This chain uses TRBV13 with TRBJ2-5, with 9 bases aligning to TRBD1. The CDR3 contains 16 residues. Germline values: CDR1 PRHDT, CDR2 FYEKMQ (reference sequence). V lost 5 bases to trimming and J lost 5 bases; unmatched junction nucleotides: 12.